This section outlines one TCR beta chain sequence together with its context. This specimen belongs to a study of patients and donors after allogeneic stem cell transplantation. TCRdb independently ran MiXCR on the RT-PCR reads; one entry per CDR3 protein. The sample yields roughly 880,000 distinct CDR3 sequences, over 15% seen once. With V trimmed by 6 bases and J by 0 bases, 5 bases remained unmatched. There are 14 residues in the CDR3. The rearrangement links TRBV12-3 or TRBV12-4 to TRBJ2-7; 7 nucleotides agree with TRBD1. Specimen: blood, either unsorted or a sorted T cell fraction (not recorded which). This receptor was taken from a human donor who was either an allogeneic HSCT recipient or a stem cell or donor lymphocyte infusion donor (not recorded which). It is not recorded whose cells these are; they may come from a transplant donor. The CDR3 loop is CASRSGQSSYEQYF. The DNA for the CDR3 is TGTGCCAGCAGGTCGGGACAGAGCTCCTACGAGCAGTACTTC.